The next 3 T cell receptor beta chains were all read from a single sample in a study of blood T cells in healthy people across ages. Sample-barcoded 5' priming and a J-beta primer mix drove a second PCR of about 6 to 12 cycles. One entry per CDR3 protein, called by TCRdb with MiXCR from the 5' RACE reads. The top ten hold about a quarter of the sample, which has 890,000 or so distinct CDR3 sequences, around 62% seen once. Sequencing was done on a sample of blood. These receptors all come from a man aged 25 to 45 in good health.

The chain has TRBV27 and TRBJ2-5; D unclear. In germline, CDR1 is MNHEY, CDR2 SMNVEV (reference sequence). Trimming stripped 1 base from V and 9 bases from J, with 12 bases between. This CDR3 spans 13 amino acids. CDR3 nucleotide sequence: TGTGCCAGCAGTTTATGGGGTGGGGTTGCCCAGTACTTC. Translating it yields CASSLWGGVAQYF.

In its sample, this clonotype was seen many times. The germline gene is not matched at one end of the junction; a read error may be the cause. This rearrangement joins TRBV5-1 to TRBJ2-1; 8 bases are a match to TRBD2. The length of the CDR3 is 15 residues. Germline assignment: CDR1 SGHRS and CDR2 YFSETQ. CDR3 amino acids: CASSLSGSSYNEQFF. CDR3 DNA sequence: TGTGCCAGCAGCTTGAGCGGGAGCTCCTACAATGAGCAGTTCTTC.

V is TRBV24-1 and J is TRBJ1-2; 7 nucleotides agree with TRBD1. The length of the CDR3 is 13 residues. CDR1 KGHDR and CDR2 SFDVKD come from the germline V gene. V trimming: 5 bases; J trimming: 8 bases; junction bases outside the gene matches: 7. CDR3 loop: CATSGDRVGGYTF. CDR3 sequence (DNA): TGTGCCACCAGTGGCGACAGGGTGGGAGGCTACACCTTC.